This is a list of T cell receptor beta chains from one sample in a study of beta chain features in type 1 diabetes. TCRdb's table, derived via immunoSEQ multiplex PCR, lists solely in-frame clones and lacks some. The sample records approximately 140,000 clones, less than 9% being singletons. The sample taken for sequencing was central memory CD4+ T cells from blood. The receptors derive from a woman aged 25 to 39 in good health. Each CDR3 is given with its conserved first and last residue. Each record gives: clone size, J gene, V gene, D gene, CDR3 DNA, CDR3 protein. The D gene is left open where the match is weak. Rows may omit the clone size; those that give it use once, few, many or a size class.

>.|TRBJ2-3|TRBV7-2|TRBD2
TGTGCCAGCAGTGGGAGGGGTCCAGATACGCAGTATTTT
CASSGRGPDTQYF
>.|TRBJ2-2|TRBV29-1|.
TGCAGCGTTGATGAGGGTACCGGGGAGCTGTTTTTT
CSVDEGTGELFF
>.|TRBJ2-7|TRBV7-3|.
TGTGCCAGCAGCTTAACGACAGAATCCTACGAGCAGTACTTC
CASSLTTESYEQYF
>few|TRBJ1-5|TRBV7-2|TRBD1
TGTGCCAGCAGCTCCGGGACAGGGGCGGTTCAGCCCCAGCATTTT
CASSSGTGAVQPQHF
>few|TRBJ2-7|TRBV6-5|.
TGTGCCAGCAGTCTACAGGGTAGCGGGTCCTACGAGCAGTACTTC
CASSLQGSGSYEQYF
>.|TRBJ2-5|TRBV4-1|TRBD1
TGCGCCAGCAGCCAACCGACAGGGGGGAAGACCCAGTACTTC
CASSQPTGGKTQYF
>few|TRBJ2-6|TRBV7-3|TRBD1
TGTGCCAGCAGCTGGGACAGGGAGAAGGGTGGGGCCAACGTCCTGACTTTC
CASSWDREKGGANVLTF
>many|TRBJ2-1|TRBV10-3|TRBD2
TGTGCCATCAGTGGGACTAGCGGAGACTCCTACAATGAGCAGTTCTTC
CAISGTSGDSYNEQFF
>few|TRBJ1-1|TRBV13|TRBD1
TGTGCCAGCATCGTAGGGGGGACAGGGCTCGAAGCTTTCTTT
CASIVGGTGLEAFF
>.|TRBJ2-7|TRBV19|.
TGTGCCAGTAGTATCTCCGGGACAATGATCTACGAGCAGTACTTC
CASSISGTMIYEQYF
>few|TRBJ2-7|TRBV4-1|.
TGCGCCAGCACCTTACGGGCAGGGGAGTACGAGCAGTACTTC
CASTLRAGEYEQYF
>.|TRBJ2-1|TRBV6-4|.
TGTGCCAGCAGTGATCAGTACAATGAGCAGTTCTTC
CASSDQYNEQFF
>few|TRBJ2-5|TRBV7-8|TRBD2
TGTGCCAGCAGCCCTAGGACTAGCGGCTACCAAGAGACCCAGTACTTC
CASSPRTSGYQETQYF
>.|TRBJ2-1|TRBV11-2|.
TGTGCCAGCAGCTTAGTCCGGGACAATGAGCAGTTCTTC
CASSLVRDNEQFF
>many|TRBJ2-1|TRBV2|TRBD2
TGTGCCAGCAGCTCTGTGACTAGCGGAGACAATGAGCAGTTCTTC
CASSSVTSGDNEQFF
>few|TRBJ2-7|TRBV2|.
TGTGCCAGCAAACGGGTTTCCTACGAGCAGTACTTC
CASKRVSYEQYF
>few|TRBJ2-7|TRBV7-2|TRBD2
TGTGCCAGCAGCTACTCCGGGACTAGCGGGAGTTACAACGAGCAGTACTTC
CASSYSGTSGSYNEQYF
>.|TRBJ1-1|TRBV6-1|.
TGTGCCAGCAGTTCCGGGGGGAACACTGAAGCTTTCTTT
CASSSGGNTEAFF
>few|TRBJ1-2|TRBV7-2|.
TGTGCCAGCAGCTGGACGATACAGGGCGTCTACACCTTC
CASSWTIQGVYTF
>few|TRBJ2-5|TRBV7-3|.
TGTGCCAGCAGCTTTTCAGGGTCAGAGACCCAGTACTTC
CASSFSGSETQYF
>.|TRBJ2-7|TRBV7-2|.
TGTGCCAGCAGCCCCTATGCAGGGGTATCCTACGAGCAGTACTTC
CASSPYAGVSYEQYF
>many|TRBJ2-1|TRBV4-2|.
TGTGCCAGCAGCCAAGATAGTAGCAGCTACAATGAGCAGTTCTTC
CASSQDSSSYNEQFF
>few|TRBJ2-3|TRBV9|.
TGTGCCAGCAGCGTAGCTACTAGCTCGGATACGCAGTATTTT
CASSVATSSDTQYF
>few|TRBJ1-1|TRBV27|.
TGTGCCAGCAGTTCATACAGGGCCACTGAAGCTTTCTTT
CASSSYRATEAFF
>few|TRBJ2-5|TRBV6-1|TRBD1
TGTGCCAGCAGAGTGGGACAGGGGGCACGGGAGACCCAGTACTTC
CASRVGQGARETQYF
>.|TRBJ1-2|TRBV15|.
TGTGCCACCAGCAAGGCTCCGACAGGCACAGGTGATGGCTACACCTTC
CATSKAPTGTGDGYTF
>.|TRBJ1-2|TRBV6-5|.
TGTGCCAGCAGAGGCTTCGCGGGCTATGGCTACACCTTC
CASRGFAGYGYTF
>few|TRBJ2-1|TRBV6-5|.
TGTGCCAGCAGTGTAACAGGGCGTGAATACAATGAGCAGTTCTTC
CASSVTGREYNEQFF
>.|TRBJ2-5|TRBV2|.
TGTGCCAGCAGTGAACAGGCCGCATTCGAGACCCAGTACTTC
CASSEQAAFETQYF
>.|TRBJ1-5|TRBV7-2|.
TGTGCCAGCAGCTATGCTGGACAGACTCACCAGCCCCAGCATTTT
CASSYAGQTHQPQHF
>.|TRBJ1-2|TRBV5-8|.
TGTGCCAGCAGCCGAGACAGCCAAGCTAACTATGGCTACACCTTC
CASSRDSQANYGYTF
>few|TRBJ1-1|TRBV29-1|TRBD1
TGCAGCGGCGCGGGACAGGGGGACACTGAAGCTTTCTTT
CSGAGQGDTEAFF
>.|TRBJ1-3|TRBV4-3|TRBD1
TGCGCCAGCAGCCAAGATCTGGCTGGGCAGGGGGTTCGGGACACCATATATTTT
CASSQDLAGQGVRDTIYF